The TCR beta chain described here comes from a study of OX40 agonist ivuxolimab in advanced cancers. General observations from the study: The study found that CD8+ T cells averaged more expanded clones than CD4+. Within 6 weeks, CD4+ and CD8+ blood T cells expanded clonally at 0.1 to 3.0 mg/kg.

Measured with immunoSEQ multiplex PCR; TCRdb has only the in-frame clones, and not every one. Here the sample spans about 67,000 clones, approximately 84% being singletons. A note on this clone: Its antigen remains unknown.

The clonotype comes from an adult with an advanced solid tumor such as melanoma, head and neck, liver or kidney cancer. This material consisted of CD4+ or CD8+ T cells sorted from blood, taken in a trial of the OX40 agonist ivuxolimab.

The chain's CDR3 is CASSPGLAALPLQETQYF. The CDR3 coding sequence is TGCGCCAGCAGCCCGGGACTAGCGGCCCTACCGCTCCAAGAGACCCAGTACTTC. This chain links TRBV5-1 with TRBJ2-5; 11 bases are a match to TRBD2. The CDR3 consists of 18 residues. After removal of 4 bases from V and 1 base from J, the junction contained 12 bases not matched to a gene. The germline V gene encodes CDR1 SGHRS and CDR2 YFSETQ.